The source of this T cell receptor beta chain is a study of control samples from healthy donors and cancer patients. Only in-frame clones appear in the TCRdb table, and some are missing; sequencing was by immunoSEQ multiplex PCR. The sample records 130,000 to 150,000 clones, 85% to 95% being singletons. The germline gives CDR1 MNHEY, CDR2 SVGAGI. This CDR3 contains 15 residues. J was trimmed by 0 bases and V by 9 bases; bases with no gene match: 11. The rearrangement joins TRBV6-5 to TRBJ2-7; TRBD1 aligns across 7 bases. The source is a man aged 55 to 69 with colorectal cancer. Specimen: PBMCs. CDR3 sequence: CARGAQGFSSYEQYF. CDR3 sequence (DNA): TGTGCCAGGGGGGCACAGGGGTTTAGCTCCTACGAGCAGTACTTC.